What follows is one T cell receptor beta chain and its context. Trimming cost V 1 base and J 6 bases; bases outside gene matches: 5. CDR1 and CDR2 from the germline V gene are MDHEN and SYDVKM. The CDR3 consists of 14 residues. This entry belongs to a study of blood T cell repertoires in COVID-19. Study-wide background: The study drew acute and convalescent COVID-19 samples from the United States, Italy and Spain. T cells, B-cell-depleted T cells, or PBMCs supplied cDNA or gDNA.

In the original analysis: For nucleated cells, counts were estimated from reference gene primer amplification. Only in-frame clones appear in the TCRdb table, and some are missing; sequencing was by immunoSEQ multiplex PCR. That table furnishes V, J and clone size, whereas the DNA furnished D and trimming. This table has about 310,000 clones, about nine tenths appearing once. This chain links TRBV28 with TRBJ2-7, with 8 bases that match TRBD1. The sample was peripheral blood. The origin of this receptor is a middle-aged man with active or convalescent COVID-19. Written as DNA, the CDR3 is TGTGCCAGCAGTTTATTTGGCAGGGGGCGCGAGCAGTACTTC. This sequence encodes CASSLFGRGREQYF.